Below, 31 T cell receptor beta chains from the same sample are listed, as sequenced in a study of blood T cell repertoires in COVID-19. Generated by immunoSEQ multiplex PCR, the TCRdb table keeps only in-frame clones and is missing some. The sample has 200,000 or so clones, around nine tenths seen once; the top ten hold about 4%. The sample was PBMCs or T cells enriched from blood (not recorded which). The receptors shown here come from a woman younger than 45 who had been exposed to COVID-19.

This clone was found once. Here the CDR3 DNA reads TGTGCCAGCAGCCAAAATGTTGGCCGGCAGGGGGCGGGGGAGACCCAGTACTTC. Amino acids: CASSQNVGRQGAGETQYF. The rearrangement links TRBV4-2 to TRBJ2-5, with 8 bases lining up with TRBD1. The germline gives CDR1 LGHNA, CDR2 YNFKEQ. The trim removed 2 bases at V and 5 bases at J, leaving 16 bases unmatched. The CDR3 is 18 residues long.

The V gene is TRBV7-9, the J gene TRBJ2-1; 8 nucleotides line up with TRBD1. This CDR3 is built from 14 residues. Germline V gene sequence: CDR1 SEHNR, CDR2 FQNEAQ (reference sequence). V lost 1 base, J lost 6 bases, and 2 bases stayed unmatched. CDR3 bases: TGTGCCAGCAGCTTAGGAACAGGGGGCAATGAGCAGTTCTTC. Translation: CASSLGTGGNEQFF.

The genes are TRBV19 and TRBJ1-2; 7 bases match TRBD1. In germline, CDR1 is LNHDA, CDR2 SQIVND (reference sequence). The J segment lost 4 bases and the V segment lost 6 bases, leaving 5 bases of the junction unmatched. The CDR3 runs to 13 residues. The CDR3 region has the DNA TGTGCCAGTAGCCGGGACAGTGCCTATGGCTACACCTTC. Protein sequence: CASSRDSAYGYTF.

The chain's CDR3 is CASTAAGEYNEQFF. The CDR3 bases are TGTGCCAGCACGGCAGCGGGAGAGTACAATGAGCAGTTCTTC. The chain couples TRBV6-5 to TRBJ2-1; the match to TRBD2 covers 8 bases. J gave up 4 bases and V 7 bases, and 6 bases lay outside the gene matches. The CDR3 covers 14 residues. Germline CDR1 reads MNHEY; CDR2 reads SVGAGI.

This chain connects TRBV4-2 to TRBJ2-5, with 14 bases that match TRBD2. The CDR3 spans 19 residues. Germline V CDR1 and CDR2: LGHNA, YNFKEQ. V lost 4 bases and J lost 5; bases outside the gene matches: 15. CDR3 nucleotide sequence: TGTGCCAGCAGCCCAAAAGTCTCCGGACTAGCGGGAGGAGGGGAGACCCAGTACTTC. Translating gives CASSPKVSGLAGGGETQYF.

The chain uses TRBV5-1 and TRBJ1-1, with 7 bases that match TRBD1. With V trimmed by 3 bases and J by 4 bases, 12 bases remained unmatched. Germline CDR1 reads SGHRS; CDR2 reads YFSETQ. The CDR3 contains 16 residues. The CDR3 nucleotides are TGCGCCAGCAGCTCGCCCAGACAGGGAGATATCACTGAAGCTTTCTTT. Protein sequence: CASSSPRQGDITEAFF. The full variable domain, with the rest looked up from reference TRBV5-1 and TRBJ1-1, is KAGVTQTPRYLIKTRGQQVTLSCSPISGHRSVSWYQQTPGQGLQFLFEYFSETQRNKGNFPGRFSGRQFSNSRSEMNVSTLELGDSALYLCASSSPRQGDITEAFFGQGTRLTVV.

The rearrangement uses TRBV7-8 and TRBJ2-1; 8 bases line up with TRBD2. V shed 1 base, J shed 6 bases, and the junction held 5 bases outside the gene matches. This CDR3 region has 15 residues. Germline assignment: CDR1 SGHVS and CDR2 FQNEAQ. The CDR3 region has the DNA TGTGCCAGCAGCTTAGGGGCAGCGGGAGTCAATGAGCAGTTCTTC. Amino acids: CASSLGAAGVNEQFF.

This rearrangement joins TRBV29-1 to TRBJ2-5; D perhaps matches TRBD2 (6 bases). There are 14 residues in the CDR3. V gave up 5 bases and J gave up 2 bases, with 15 bases separating them. Per germline, CDR1 SQVTM and CDR2 ANQGSEA. CDR3 nucleotides: TGCAGCGTTTCTACCCCACGGGGGCAAGAGACCCAGTACTTC. Its protein is CSVSTPRGQETQYF.

The chain is built from TRBV7-3 and TRBJ2-1; weak D call: TRBD2 (6 bases). The CDR3 is 15 amino acids. V shed 3 bases and J shed 1 base, with 10 bases lying between them. Germline V gives CDR1 SGHTA, CDR2 FQGTGA. CDR3 region: CASSFRGSSYNEQFF. Written as DNA, the CDR3 is TGTGCCAGCAGCTTTCGGGGGAGTTCCTACAATGAGCAGTTCTTC.

The chain has TRBV24-1 and TRBJ1-3; D ambiguous. The CDR3 sequence is 14 residues long. Germline V gene lookup returns CDR1 KGHDR and CDR2 SFDVKD. The V end was cut by 9 bases, the J end by 0 bases, with 11 bases between. In DNA form, the CDR3 reads TGTGCCACCCCCTCGCGTCACTCTGGAAACACCATATATTTT. Its translation: CATPSRHSGNTIYF.

The genes are TRBV19 and TRBJ2-1; the D gene is possibly TRBD2 (5 bases). The CDR3 loop spans 13 amino acids. V gave up 2 bases and J gave up 9 bases, with 11 bases separating them. Germline values: CDR1 LNHDA, CDR2 SQIVND (reference sequence). The CDR3 reads CASSIRSEGEQFF. The CDR3 DNA sequence: TGTGCCAGTAGTATAAGAAGCGAGGGTGAGCAGTTCTTC.

The V and J genes are TRBV27 and TRBJ1-3; TRBD1 might be the D (5 bases). This CDR3 is 14 amino acids long. The germline gives CDR1 MNHEY, CDR2 SMNVEV (reference sequence). The ends were cut back, 4 bases at V and 3 bases at J, with 10 bases in the middle. This CDR3 is CASSSSGFGNTIYF. CDR3 nucleotide sequence: TGTGCCAGCAGTTCTTCAGGGTTTGGAAACACCATATATTTT.

The chain employs TRBV14 and TRBJ1-1, with D perhaps matching TRBD1 (6 bases). The CDR3 has 15 amino acids. The germline V gene encodes CDR1 SGHDN and CDR2 FVKESK. Trimming removed 2 bases at V and 4 bases at J, with 14 bases between. In DNA, the CDR3 is TGTGCCAGCAGCCAAAGAACAGGGTTCGGCACTGAAGCTTTCTTT. Translating gives CASSQRTGFGTEAFF.

The chain is built from TRBV6-5 and TRBJ1-5; tentative D call: TRBD1 (5 bases). The CDR3 has 13 amino acids. CDR1 and CDR2 from the germline V gene are MNHEY and SVGAGI. Trimming took off 6 bases at V and 6 bases at J, with 12 bases between the two ends. As DNA, the CDR3 is TGTGCCAGCAGCCCAGGACATGGTCAGCCCCAGCATTTT. Protein: CASSPGHGQPQHF.

The chain combines TRBV29-1 with TRBJ2-2, with 8 bases aligning to TRBD1. This CDR3 has 13 residues. CDR1 is SQVTM and CDR2 is ANQGSEA in the germline V gene. After removal of 5 bases from V and 5 bases from J, the junction contained 4 bases not matched to a gene. The CDR3 coding sequence is TGCAGCGTTCGACAGGGGCAGACCGGGGAGCTGTTTTTT. This gives the protein CSVRQGQTGELFF.

The rearrangement links TRBV11-3 to TRBJ2-1; TRBD1 matches at 8 bases. CDR1 and CDR2 from the germline V gene are SGHNT and YENEEA. With V trimmed by 8 bases and J by 6 bases, 9 bases remained unmatched. The CDR3 contains 14 residues. The CDR3 spells CASGRGREFNEQFF. The CDR3 DNA is TGTGCCAGCGGCAGGGGGCGTGAGTTCAATGAGCAGTTCTTC.

The V gene is TRBV25-1, the J gene TRBJ2-1; 10 nucleotides agree with TRBD2. The CDR3 spans 15 residues. Germline assignment: CDR1 MGHDK and CDR2 SYGVNS. The V gene end was trimmed by 6 bases and the J gene end by 1 base; junction bases not matched to a gene: 3. The CDR3 DNA sequence: TGTGCCAGCAGGGCACTAGCGGGGTCCTACAATGAGCAGTTCTTC. This encodes CASRALAGSYNEQFF.

This chain uses TRBV6-5 with TRBJ1-2; 7 bases line up with TRBD1. This CDR3 has 14 amino acids. Trimming removed 6 bases from V and 2 bases from J; junction bases left unmatched: 6. The germline V gene has CDR1 MNHEY and CDR2 SVGAGI. CDR3 amino acids: CASRGPTGNYGYTF. DNA of the CDR3: TGTGCCAGCAGAGGGCCGACAGGGAACTATGGCTACACCTTC.

This sequence joins TRBV4-1 and TRBJ1-2, with 7 bases that match TRBD1. Looked up from germline, CDR1 is MGHRA and CDR2 is YSYEKL. V lost 0 bases to trimming and J lost 4 bases; unmatched junction nucleotides: 2. This CDR3 has 14 residues. CDR3 amino acids: CASSQEDRSYGYTF. The CDR3 region has the DNA TGCGCCAGCAGCCAAGAGGACAGGAGCTATGGCTACACCTTC.

The V gene is TRBV2, the J gene TRBJ1-1; possible D gene TRBD1, 5 bases. The CDR3 runs to 14 residues. Germline values: CDR1 SNHLY, CDR2 FYNNEI. V gave up 4 bases and J gave up 3 bases, with 12 bases separating them. This chain's CDR3 is CASSGHRSDTEAFF. In nucleotides, the CDR3 is TGTGCCAGCAGTGGACACAGGTCGGACACTGAAGCTTTCTTT. The full variable domain, rest sourced from reference TRBV2 and TRBJ1-1, is EPEVTQTPSHQVTQMGQEVILRCVPISNHLYFYWYRQILGQKVEFLVSFYNNEISEKSEIFDDQFSVERPDGSNFTLKIRSTKLEDSAMYFCASSGHRSDTEAFFGQGTRLTVV.

Comment on this clone: At the DNA level, this CDR3 is encoded by other sequences in the same sample as well. The J gene is TRBJ2-7, the V gene TRBV9; TRBD2 matches 7 bases. This CDR3 region has 14 residues. V shed 2 bases, J shed 0 bases, and the junction held 2 bases outside the gene matches. The germline V gene has CDR1 SGDLS and CDR2 YYNGEE. CDR3 sequence: CASSVGGSSYEQYF. CDR3 bases: TGTGCCAGCAGCGTTGGCGGGAGCTCCTACGAGCAGTACTTC. The full variable domain, its missing parts supplied by reference TRBV9 and TRBJ2-7, is DSGVTQTPKHLITATGQRVTLRCSPRSGDLSVYWYQQSLDQGLQFLIQYYNGEERAKGNILERFSAQQFPDLHSELNLSSLELGDSALYFCASSVGGSSYEQYFGPGTRLTVT.

This clone was detected only once. Other DNA sequences in the same sample also yield this CDR3. This sequence joins TRBV27 and TRBJ2-7, with D unclear. CDR3 size: 13 residues. V lost 3 bases to trimming and J lost 3 bases, with 9 bases between them. The germline V gene encodes CDR1 MNHEY and CDR2 SMNVEV (reference sequence). This chain's CDR3 is CASSLSEYYEQYF. CDR3 nucleotides: TGTGCCAGCAGTTTGTCAGAATACTACGAGCAGTACTTC.

The rearrangement uses TRBV15 and TRBJ2-7; D might be TRBD2 (6 bases). Between the trimmed V and J ends, which lost 3 bases and 1 base, there was a span of 13 bases. The CDR3 extends over 15 amino acids. CDR1 LNHNV and CDR2 YYDKDF come from the germline V gene (reference sequence). The CDR3 protein is CATSRERAESYEQYF. The DNA for the CDR3 is TGTGCCACCAGCAGGGAGCGGGCGGAGTCCTACGAGCAGTACTTC.

The J gene is TRBJ2-7, the V gene TRBV2, with D perhaps matching TRBD2 (5 bases). Trimming pared 7 bases from V and 6 bases from J, leaving 22 bases between. Germline assignment: CDR1 SNHLY and CDR2 FYNNEI. The CDR3 length is 15 residues. The CDR3 DNA reads as TGTGCCAGCAAGATCGCGGACTCACGCGGTGGCGAGCAGTACTTC. It translates to CASKIADSRGGEQYF.

This sequence joins TRBV6-5 and TRBJ2-2; 11 bases match TRBD2. V gave up 5 bases and J gave up 4 bases; unmatched junction bases: 3. From germline, CDR1 is MNHEY and CDR2 SVGAGI. The CDR3 totals 15 residues. For the CDR3, the DNA is TGTGCCAGCAGTCTAGCGGGAGGATTCACCGGGGAGCTGTTTTTT. Its translation is CASSLAGGFTGELFF.

This chain links TRBV27 with TRBJ1-1; D is ambiguous. V was shortened by 5 bases and J by 0 bases, with 7 bases between the two germline ends. Germline CDR1 MNHEY, CDR2 SMNVEV (reference sequence). The CDR3 contains 13 residues. The DNA for the CDR3 is TGTGCCAGCAGTCTAATAATGAACACTGAAGCTTTCTTT. Translating it yields CASSLIMNTEAFF.

This rearrangement joins TRBV29-1 to TRBJ1-1; 8 nucleotides agree with TRBD1. From germline, CDR1 is SQVTM and CDR2 ANQGSEA. The length of the CDR3 is 12 residues. J was trimmed by 7 bases and V by 7 bases; bases with no gene match: 8. In DNA, the CDR3 is TGCAGCGGAGGACAGGGAGGCAGTGAAGCTTTCTTT. Amino acid sequence: CSGGQGGSEAFF.

The chain links TRBV19 to TRBJ2-2, with 10 bases matching TRBD1. Germline V gene lookup returns CDR1 LNHDA and CDR2 SQIVND (reference sequence). The CDR3 covers 17 residues. Trimming removed 5 bases from V and 0 bases from J; junction bases left unmatched: 6. CDR3 in DNA: TGTGCCAGTAGTTCCAGAGGACAGGGGGCGAACACCGGGGAGCTGTTTTTT. The encoded protein is CASSSRGQGANTGELFF.

This clone was found a few times. V usage is TRBV15 and J usage is TRBJ2-2; 9 bases are a match to TRBD2. This CDR3 has 17 residues. From germline, CDR1 is LNHNV and CDR2 YYDKDF (reference sequence). Trimming removed 3 bases from V and 2 bases from J; junction bases left unmatched: 7. CDR3 bases: TGTGCCACCAGCAGTACCCAGCGGGAGGTAAACACCGGGGAGCTGTTTTTT. Its protein product is CATSSTQREVNTGELFF.

The genes are TRBV9 and TRBJ1-1; 7 nucleotides align to TRBD1. Germline assignment: CDR1 SGDLS and CDR2 YYNGEE. Losses at the gene ends were 0 bases for V and 5 bases for J; bases not matched to a gene: 7. The CDR3 length is 15 residues. CDR3 DNA sequence: TGTGCCAGCAGCGTAGAGGAGGGGGCAGTTACTGAAGCTTTCTTT. Residues: CASSVEEGAVTEAFF. Combining the CDR3 with reference TRBV9 and TRBJ1-1 gives the whole variable domain DSGVTQTPKHLITATGQRVTLRCSPRSGDLSVYWYQQSLDQGLQFLIQYYNGEERAKGNILERFSAQQFPDLHSELNLSSLELGDSALYFCASSVEEGAVTEAFFGQGTRLTVV.

The chain uses TRBV4-2 and TRBJ2-3, with TRBD2 matching over 7 bases. This CDR3 has 18 amino acids. V shed 3 bases and J 4 bases; nucleotides not matched to a gene: 16. CDR1 and CDR2 from the germline V gene are LGHNA and YNFKEQ. CDR3 in amino acids: CASSHSVGASGDADTQYF. The CDR3 DNA reads as TGTGCCAGCAGCCATAGCGTAGGAGCGAGCGGGGACGCAGATACGCAGTATTTT.